Below, 23 T cell receptor beta chains from the same sample are listed, as sequenced in a study of T cell changes during pregnancy in multiple sclerosis. TCRdb keeps only in-frame clones here, not all; method: immunoSEQ multiplex PCR. In the table there are about 40,000 clones, 90% to 95% of which are singletons. This specimen was CD4+ T cells from peripheral blood mononuclear cells, taken before pregnancy. The receptors here all came from a female donor with multiple sclerosis, enrolled in a pregnancy study.

The rearrangement links TRBV12-5 to TRBJ1-1; 9 positions match TRBD1. The CDR3 is 18 residues long. Germline CDR1 and CDR2: LGHNT and FRNRAP. Trimming took 2 bases from V and 4 from J; bases not matched to a gene: 14. The CDR3 coding sequence is TGTGCTAGTGGTTTGCGTCCGGCACAGGGGGCGCCGGGCACTGAAGCTTTCTTT. This translates into CASGLRPAQGAPGTEAFF. Full variable domain (outside the CDR3, taken from reference TRBV12-5 and TRBJ1-1): DARVTQTPRHKVTEMGQEVTMRCQPILGHNTVFWYRQTMMQGLELLAYFRNRAPLDDSGMPKDRFSAEMPDATLATLKIQPSEPRDSAVYFCASGLRPAQGAPGTEAFFGQGTRLTVV.

This chain links TRBV7-9 with TRBJ1-6, with D hard to call. Germline assignment: CDR1 SEHNR and CDR2 FQNEAQ (reference sequence). V lost 5 bases and J lost 7, with 18 bases in between. The CDR3 is made up of 16 amino acids. CDR3 loop: CASSSSRATPNSPLHF. The CDR3 region has the DNA TGTGCCAGCAGCAGTTCGAGGGCGACTCCAAATTCACCCCTCCACTTT.

This CDR3 reads CASSETGGIYGYTF. As DNA, the CDR3 is TGTGCCAGCAGCGAGACAGGTGGTATCTATGGCTACACCTTC. This chain uses TRBV9 with TRBJ1-2, with D perhaps TRBD1 (6 bases). In germline, CDR1 is SGDLS, CDR2 YYNGEE. The CDR3 has 14 residues. The germline V and J ends were trimmed by 3 bases and 4 bases, with 13 bases remaining between them.

J is TRBJ1-1 and V is TRBV12-5; tentatively, D is TRBD1 (5 bases). The CDR3 loop spans 12 amino acids. Germline V gene data show CDR1 as LGHNT and CDR2 as FRNRAP. V lost 6 bases and J lost 5, with 10 bases in between. The CDR3 DNA reads as TGTGCTAGTGGACCCGGGGGGACTGAAGCTTTCTTT. It yields the protein CASGPGGTEAFF. Together with reference TRBV12-5 and TRBJ1-1, the CDR3 gives the full variable domain: DARVTQTPRHKVTEMGQEVTMRCQPILGHNTVFWYRQTMMQGLELLAYFRNRAPLDDSGMPKDRFSAEMPDATLATLKIQPSEPRDSAVYFCASGPGGTEAFFGQGTRLTVV.

This rearrangement joins TRBV15 to TRBJ2-5; TRBD1 aligns across 8 bases. The germline V gene has CDR1 LNHNV and CDR2 YYDKDF (reference sequence). The length of the CDR3 is 15 residues. The V segment lost 2 bases and the J segment 2 bases; nucleotides outside the gene matches: 4. The CDR3 sequence is CATSRTRDRQETQYF. The CDR3 DNA reads TGTGCCACCAGCAGAACCCGGGACAGGCAAGAGACCCAGTACTTC.

The rearrangement links TRBV4-1 to TRBJ2-7; no clear D. Germline CDR1 reads MGHRA; CDR2 reads YSYEKL. CDR3 length: 14 residues. V gave up 2 bases and J gave up 0 bases, with 8 bases separating them. This CDR3 is CASSQSYGSYEQYF. CDR3 in DNA: TGCGCCAGCAGCCAAAGCTACGGCTCCTACGAGCAGTACTTC.

This chain uses TRBV4-3 with TRBJ2-1; no clear D. The CDR3 covers 15 residues. CDR1 is LGHNA and CDR2 is YSLEER in the germline V gene. V was cut by 4 bases and J by 1 base, with 11 bases left in between. Here the CDR3 reads CASSLVSVSYNEQFF. The CDR3 nucleotides read TGCGCCAGCAGCCTAGTCAGCGTGTCCTACAATGAGCAGTTCTTC.

This clone was counted once. The rearrangement links TRBV4-1 to TRBJ2-7, with TRBD1 identical over 7 bases. Per the germline V gene, CDR1 is MGHRA and CDR2 is YSYEKL. This CDR3 spans 15 amino acids. V dropped 3 bases and J dropped 2; count of bases not matched to a gene: 7. The CDR3 here is CASSQAGTATYEQYF. CDR3 nucleotides: TGCGCCAGCAGCCAGGCCGGGACAGCTACCTACGAGCAGTACTTC.

The chain joins TRBV4-2 to TRBJ2-7, with a tentative D call TRBD2 (6 bases). CDR3 length: 16 residues. Germline V gene sequence: CDR1 LGHNA, CDR2 YNFKEQ. V was trimmed by 0 bases and J by 2 bases, leaving 14 bases between them. This CDR3 is CASSQERSGLTYEQYF. As DNA, the CDR3 is TGTGCCAGCAGCCAAGAACGGAGCGGACTAACCTACGAGCAGTACTTC.

This chain uses TRBV25-1 with TRBJ1-2, with TRBD1 identical over 7 bases. CDR3 length equals 14 residues. The germline gives CDR1 MGHDK, CDR2 SYGVNS. J lost 3 bases, V lost 3 bases, and 4 bases had no gene match. The CDR3 here is CASSEAGTDYGYTF. Here the CDR3 DNA reads TGTGCCAGCAGTGAGGCCGGGACAGACTATGGCTACACCTTC.

J is TRBJ1-3 and V is TRBV5-1; D gene ambiguous. Germline CDR1 is SGHRS and CDR2 is YFSETQ. Trimming took 0 bases from V and 0 from J, leaving 16 bases between them. The CDR3 has 18 residues. The CDR3 here is CASSLGPKPGSSGNTIYF. CDR3 nucleotides: TGCGCCAGCAGCTTGGGCCCTAAACCAGGAAGCTCTGGAAACACCATATATTTT.

This clone was observed once. The CDR3 DNA reads as TGTGCCAGCAGTTACTCAGGCAGGGGGGCTGAGCAGTTCTTC. Translated: CASSYSGRGAEQFF. The chain carries TRBV6-6 and TRBJ2-1; D might be TRBD1 (7 bases). The CDR3 has 14 residues. From germline, CDR1 is MNHNY and CDR2 SVGAGI (reference sequence). Between the trimmed V and J ends, which lost 0 bases and 9 bases, there was a span of 12 bases.

The chain combines TRBV9 with TRBJ1-1, with 9 bases fitting TRBD1. Germline CDR1 and CDR2: SGDLS and YYNGEE. With V trimmed by 3 bases and J by 0 bases, 6 bases remained unmatched. The CDR3 is made up of 16 amino acids. CDR3 amino acids: CASSARTGVLNTEAFF. In DNA, the CDR3 is TGTGCCAGCAGCGCCCGGACAGGGGTTCTGAACACTGAAGCTTTCTTT. The full variable domain, its missing parts supplied by reference TRBV9 and TRBJ1-1, is DSGVTQTPKHLITATGQRVTLRCSPRSGDLSVYWYQQSLDQGLQFLIQYYNGEERAKGNILERFSAQQFPDLHSELNLSSLELGDSALYFCASSARTGVLNTEAFFGQGTRLTVV.

J is TRBJ2-5 and V is TRBV7-2; 8 positions match TRBD1. This CDR3 is 15 amino acids long. Trimming cost V 3 bases and J 5 bases; bases outside gene matches: 8. The germline V gene encodes CDR1 SGHTA and CDR2 FQGNSA. This chain's CDR3 is CASSFLQGGRETQYF. Here the CDR3 DNA reads TGTGCCAGCAGCTTTTTACAGGGGGGTCGGGAGACCCAGTACTTC.

The V call is TRBV6-4, the J call TRBJ1-5; maybe TRBD1 (5 bases). V was cut by 2 bases and J by 4 bases, with 9 bases left in between. Germline assignment: CDR1 MRHNA and CDR2 SNTAGT. The CDR3 extends over 14 amino acids. The CDR3, as DNA: TGTGCCAGCAGTGACGAGGCAGGGAATCAGCCCCAGCATTTT. Translating gives CASSDEAGNQPQHF.

The rearrangement joins TRBV5-4 to TRBJ1-4, with 9 bases fitting TRBD1. Germline V gene sequence: CDR1 SGHNT, CDR2 YYREEE (reference sequence). The V segment lost 7 bases and the J segment 8 bases; nucleotides outside the gene matches: 9. This CDR3 is built from 14 residues. The CDR3 loop is CASGTPTGGEKLFF. Here the CDR3 DNA reads TGTGCCAGCGGAACACCGACAGGGGGGGAAAAACTGTTTTTT.

Only one count was recorded for this clone. The rearrangement links TRBV6-5 to TRBJ2-5; D is undetermined. This CDR3 has 15 amino acids. With 5 bases removed from V and 4 bases from J, the gap between germline ends came to 17 bases. Germline values: CDR1 MNHEY, CDR2 SVGAGI. The DNA of the CDR3 is TGTGCCAGCAGTCCCGGTAGTCGCCGCGGAGAGACCCAGTACTTC. It is translated as CASSPGSRRGETQYF.

In its sample, this clone was seen once. The V and J genes are TRBV6-5 and TRBJ1-1, with a tentative D call TRBD1 (5 bases). V shed 1 base and J shed 1 base, with 7 bases lying between them. CDR3 size: 14 residues. Per germline, CDR1 MNHEY and CDR2 SVGAGI. CDR3 sequence (DNA): TGTGCCAGCAGTTACTTAGACAGGAACACTGAAGCTTTCTTT. It yields the protein CASSYLDRNTEAFF.

The chain couples TRBV30 to TRBJ2-7; D remains unclear. V was clipped by 2 bases and J by 0 bases, with 14 bases between them. Germline CDR1 GTSNPN, CDR2 SVGIG (reference sequence). CDR3 length: 15 amino acids. CDR3 loop: CAWSTTTWVSYEQYF. The DNA of the CDR3 is TGTGCCTGGAGTACAACGACATGGGTCTCCTACGAGCAGTACTTC.

The V call is TRBV7-8, the J call TRBJ2-3; TRBD2 agrees at 9 bases. V lost 5 bases and J lost 2; bases outside the gene matches: 11. Germline lookup yields CDR1 SGHVS and CDR2 FQNEAQ. This CDR3 contains 17 residues. The CDR3 region has the DNA TGTGCCAGCAGCCGAAACCTAGCGGGGATCCTCACAGATACGCAGTATTTT. Translated: CASSRNLAGILTDTQYF.

V usage is TRBV9 and J usage is TRBJ2-3; possible D gene TRBD1, 6 bases. The germline CDR1 and CDR2 sequences are SGDLS and YYNGEE. The CDR3 contains 16 residues. The germline V and J ends were trimmed by 4 bases and 3 bases, with 18 bases remaining between them. CDR3 DNA: TGTGCCAGCAGCATACCAACAGGGTTCGGTACAGATACGCAGTATTTT. It codes for CASSIPTGFGTDTQYF.

The chain is built from TRBV5-4 and TRBJ1-2, with 10 bases that match TRBD1. V lost 3 bases and J lost 12; bases outside the gene matches: 2. Germline CDR1 SGHNT, CDR2 YYREEE (reference sequence). The CDR3 runs 11 residues. CDR3 nucleotides: TGTGCCAGCAGCTCCGACAGGGGGCACACCTTC. Protein product: CASSSDRGHTF. Variable domain in full (rest from reference TRBV5-4 and TRBJ1-2): ETGVTQSPTHLIKTRGQQVTLRCSSQSGHNTVSWYQQALGQGPQFIFQYYREEENGRGNFPPRFSGLQFPNYSSELNVNALELDDSALYLCASSSDRGHTFGSGTRLTVV.

The chain uses TRBV27 and TRBJ1-1, with D possibly matching TRBD1 (6 bases). Deletions cut 6 bases from V and 3 bases from J, with 17 bases between. The CDR3 runs to 15 residues. Germline V gene data show CDR1 as MNHEY and CDR2 as SMNVEV (reference sequence). The CDR3 DNA reads as TGTGCCAGCAGCCCACCTTGGGGGCCTTACACTGAAGCTTTCTTT. Amino acids: CASSPPWGPYTEAFF.